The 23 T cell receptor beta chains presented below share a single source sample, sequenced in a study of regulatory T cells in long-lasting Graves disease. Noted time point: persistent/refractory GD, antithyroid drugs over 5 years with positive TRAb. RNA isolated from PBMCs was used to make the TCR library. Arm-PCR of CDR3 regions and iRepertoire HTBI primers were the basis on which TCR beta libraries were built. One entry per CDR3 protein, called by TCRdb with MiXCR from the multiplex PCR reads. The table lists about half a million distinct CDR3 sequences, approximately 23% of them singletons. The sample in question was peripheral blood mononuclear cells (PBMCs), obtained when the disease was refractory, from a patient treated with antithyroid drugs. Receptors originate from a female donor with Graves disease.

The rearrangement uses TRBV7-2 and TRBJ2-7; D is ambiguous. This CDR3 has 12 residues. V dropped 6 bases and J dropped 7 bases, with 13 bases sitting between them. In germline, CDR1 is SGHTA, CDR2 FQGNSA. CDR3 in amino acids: CASRQSMYEQYF. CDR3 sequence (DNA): TGTGCCAGCAGACAGTCTATGTATGAGCAGTACTTC.

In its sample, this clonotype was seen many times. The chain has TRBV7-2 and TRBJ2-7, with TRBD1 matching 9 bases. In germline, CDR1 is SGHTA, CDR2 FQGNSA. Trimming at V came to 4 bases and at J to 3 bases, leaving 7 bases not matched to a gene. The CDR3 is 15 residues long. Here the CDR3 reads CASSSTPGQGYEQYF. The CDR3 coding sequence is TGTGCCAGCAGCTCTACTCCGGGACAGGGCTACGAGCAGTACTTC.

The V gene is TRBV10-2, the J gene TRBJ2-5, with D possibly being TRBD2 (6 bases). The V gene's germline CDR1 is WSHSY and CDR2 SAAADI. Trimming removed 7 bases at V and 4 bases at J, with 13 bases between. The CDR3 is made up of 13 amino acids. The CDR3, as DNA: TGCGCCAGCACGGGACGGGGAGGAGAGACCCAGTACTTC. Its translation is CASTGRGGETQYF.

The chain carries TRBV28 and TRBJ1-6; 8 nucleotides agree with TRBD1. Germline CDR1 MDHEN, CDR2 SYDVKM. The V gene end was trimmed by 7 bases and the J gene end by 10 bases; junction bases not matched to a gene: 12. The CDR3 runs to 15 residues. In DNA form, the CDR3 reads TGTGCCAGCAAGGTGGCCGGACAGGGCAGATCACCCCTCCACTTT. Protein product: CASKVAGQGRSPLHF.

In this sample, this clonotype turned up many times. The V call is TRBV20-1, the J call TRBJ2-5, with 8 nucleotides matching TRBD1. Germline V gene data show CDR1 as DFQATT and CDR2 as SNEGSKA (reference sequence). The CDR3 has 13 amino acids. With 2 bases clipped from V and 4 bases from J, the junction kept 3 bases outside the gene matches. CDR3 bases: TGCAGTGCTAGAAGAACAGGGGGAGAGACCCAGTACTTC. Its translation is CSARRTGGETQYF.

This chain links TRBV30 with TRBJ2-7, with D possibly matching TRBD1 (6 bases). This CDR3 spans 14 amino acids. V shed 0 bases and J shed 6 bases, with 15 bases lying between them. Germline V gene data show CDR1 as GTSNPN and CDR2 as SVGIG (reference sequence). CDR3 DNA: TGTGCCTGGAGTGTTAGGGCAGGGGTCACCGAGCAGTACTTC. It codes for CAWSVRAGVTEQYF.

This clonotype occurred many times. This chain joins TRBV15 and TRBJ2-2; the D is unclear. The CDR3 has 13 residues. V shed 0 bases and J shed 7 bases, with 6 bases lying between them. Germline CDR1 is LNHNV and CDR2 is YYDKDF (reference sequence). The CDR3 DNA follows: TGTGCCACCAGCAGAGATCGAGGCGGGGAGCTGTTTTTT. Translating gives CATSRDRGGELFF.

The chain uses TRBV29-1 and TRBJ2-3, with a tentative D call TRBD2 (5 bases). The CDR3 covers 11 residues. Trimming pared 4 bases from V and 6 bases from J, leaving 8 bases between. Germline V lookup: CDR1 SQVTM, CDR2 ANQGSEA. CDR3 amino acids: CSVGGIDTQYF. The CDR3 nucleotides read TGCAGCGTTGGAGGGATCGATACGCAGTATTTT.

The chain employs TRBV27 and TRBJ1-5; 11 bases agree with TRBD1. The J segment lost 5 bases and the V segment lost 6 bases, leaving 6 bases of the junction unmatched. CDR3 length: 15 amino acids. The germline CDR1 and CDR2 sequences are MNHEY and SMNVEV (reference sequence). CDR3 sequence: CASRPGQGVDQPQHF. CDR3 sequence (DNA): TGTGCCAGCAGACCGGGACAGGGGGTGGATCAGCCCCAGCATTTT.

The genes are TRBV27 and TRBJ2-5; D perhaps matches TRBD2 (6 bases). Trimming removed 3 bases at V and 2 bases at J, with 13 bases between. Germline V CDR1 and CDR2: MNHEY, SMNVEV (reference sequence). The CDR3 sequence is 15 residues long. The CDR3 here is CASSFKGLQQETQYF. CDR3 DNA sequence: TGTGCCAGCAGTTTTAAAGGACTACAGCAAGAGACCCAGTACTTC.

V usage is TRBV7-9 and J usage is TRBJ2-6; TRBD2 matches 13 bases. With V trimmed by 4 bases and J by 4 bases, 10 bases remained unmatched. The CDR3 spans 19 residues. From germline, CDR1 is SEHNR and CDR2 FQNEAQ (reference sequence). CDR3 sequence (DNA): TGTGCCAGCAGCTCCCCAGAACTAGCGGGAGGGTCAGGGGCCAACGTCCTGACTTTC. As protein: CASSSPELAGGSGANVLTF.

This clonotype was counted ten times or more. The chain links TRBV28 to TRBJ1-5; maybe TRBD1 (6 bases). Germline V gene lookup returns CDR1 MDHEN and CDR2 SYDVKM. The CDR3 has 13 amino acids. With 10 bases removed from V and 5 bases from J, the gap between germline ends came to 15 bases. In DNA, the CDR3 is TGTGCCACGAAACAGGGAGGGGATCAGCCCCAGCATTTT. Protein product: CATKQGGDQPQHF. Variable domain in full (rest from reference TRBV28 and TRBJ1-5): DVKVTQSSRYLVKRTGEKVFLECVQDMDHENMFWYRQDPGLGLRLIYFSYDVKMKEKGDIPEGYSVSREKKERFSLILESASTNQTSMYLCATKQGGDQPQHFGDGTRLSIL.

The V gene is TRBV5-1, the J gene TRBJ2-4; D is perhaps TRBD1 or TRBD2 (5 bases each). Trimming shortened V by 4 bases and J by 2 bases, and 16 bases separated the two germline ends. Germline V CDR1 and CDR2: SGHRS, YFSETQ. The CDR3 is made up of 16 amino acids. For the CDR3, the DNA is TGCGCCAGCAGCCCGTCCGGGGCCAACACCAAAAACATTCAGTACTTC. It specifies CASSPSGANTKNIQYF.

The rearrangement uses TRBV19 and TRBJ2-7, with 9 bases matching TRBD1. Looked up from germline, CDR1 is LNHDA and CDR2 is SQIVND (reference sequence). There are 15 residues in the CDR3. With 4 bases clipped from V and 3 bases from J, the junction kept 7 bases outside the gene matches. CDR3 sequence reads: CASSKTGGDVYEQYF. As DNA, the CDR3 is TGTGCCAGTAGTAAAACAGGGGGCGACGTCTACGAGCAGTACTTC. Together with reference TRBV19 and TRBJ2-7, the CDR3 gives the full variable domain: DGGITQSPKYLFRKEGQNVTLSCEQNLNHDAMYWYRQDPGQGLRLIYYSQIVNDFQKGDIAEGYSVSREKKESFPLTVTSAQKNPTAFYLCASSKTGGDVYEQYFGPGTRLTVT.

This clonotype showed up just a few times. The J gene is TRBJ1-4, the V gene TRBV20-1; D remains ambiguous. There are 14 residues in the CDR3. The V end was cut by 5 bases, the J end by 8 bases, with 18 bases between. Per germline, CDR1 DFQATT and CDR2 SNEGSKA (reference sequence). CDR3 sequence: CSAPRLLNGEKLFF. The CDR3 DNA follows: TGCAGTGCTCCCCGCCTCTTAAATGGGGAAAAACTGTTTTTT.

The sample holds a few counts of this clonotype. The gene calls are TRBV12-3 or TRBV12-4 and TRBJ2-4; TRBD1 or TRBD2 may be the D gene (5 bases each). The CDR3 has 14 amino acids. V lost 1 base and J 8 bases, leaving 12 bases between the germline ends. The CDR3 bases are TGTGCCAGCAGTTTAGGAGGGGTGAGGGACATTCAGTACTTC. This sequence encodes CASSLGGVRDIQYF.

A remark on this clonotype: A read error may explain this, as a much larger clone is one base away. The DNA of the CDR3 is TGTGCCAGCAGTGATCTGGCTGAGGCCCAGTACTTC. Protein product: CASSDLAEAQYF. The chain employs TRBV6-1 and TRBJ2-5; no firm D call. Germline-derived CDR1 and CDR2 are MNHNS and SASEGT. The CDR3 loop spans 12 amino acids. The germline V and J ends were trimmed by 3 bases and 9 bases, with 11 bases remaining between them.

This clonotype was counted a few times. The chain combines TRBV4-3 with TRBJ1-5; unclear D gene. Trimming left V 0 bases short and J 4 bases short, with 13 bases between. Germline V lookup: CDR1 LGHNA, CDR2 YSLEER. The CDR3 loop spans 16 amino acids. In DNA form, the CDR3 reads TGCGCCAGCAGCCAAGATGTTTTGGACGGGAATCAGCCCCAGCATTTT. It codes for CASSQDVLDGNQPQHF.

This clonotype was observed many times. This CDR3 reads CASSQDPGWNYGYTF. The CDR3 nucleotides read TGTGCCAGCAGCCAAGACCCAGGTTGGAACTATGGCTACACCTTC. The chain carries TRBV14 and TRBJ1-2; D unclear. The CDR3 loop spans 15 amino acids. Germline V lookup: CDR1 SGHDN, CDR2 FVKESK. Trimming removed 0 bases at V and 2 bases at J, with 10 bases between.

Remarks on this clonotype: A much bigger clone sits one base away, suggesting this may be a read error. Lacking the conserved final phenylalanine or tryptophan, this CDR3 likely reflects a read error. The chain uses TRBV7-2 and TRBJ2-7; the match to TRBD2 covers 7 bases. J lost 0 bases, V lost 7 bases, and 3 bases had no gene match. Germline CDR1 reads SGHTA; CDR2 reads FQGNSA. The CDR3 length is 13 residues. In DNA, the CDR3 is TGTGCCAGCAAAGCGGGGAGCTCCTACGAGCAGTACTCC. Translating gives CASKAGSSYEQYS.

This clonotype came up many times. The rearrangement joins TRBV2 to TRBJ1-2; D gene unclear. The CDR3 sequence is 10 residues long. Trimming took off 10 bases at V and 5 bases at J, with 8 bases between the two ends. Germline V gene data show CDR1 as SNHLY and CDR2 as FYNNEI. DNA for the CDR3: TGTGCCACAAAGACTTATGGCTACACCTTC. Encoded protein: CATKTYGYTF.

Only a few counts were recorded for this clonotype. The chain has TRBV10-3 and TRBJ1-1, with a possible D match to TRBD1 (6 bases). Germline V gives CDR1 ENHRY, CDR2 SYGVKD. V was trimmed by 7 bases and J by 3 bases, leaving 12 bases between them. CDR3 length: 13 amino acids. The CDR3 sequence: CAINRETDTEAFF. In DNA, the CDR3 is TGTGCCATCAACAGGGAGACGGACACTGAAGCTTTCTTT.

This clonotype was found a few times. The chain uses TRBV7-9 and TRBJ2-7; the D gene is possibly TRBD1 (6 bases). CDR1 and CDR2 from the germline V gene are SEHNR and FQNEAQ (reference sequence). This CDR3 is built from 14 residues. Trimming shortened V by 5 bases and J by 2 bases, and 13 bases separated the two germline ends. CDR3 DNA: TGTGCCAGCAGCCACACCAGGGGACCCTACGAGCAGTACTTC. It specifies CASSHTRGPYEQYF.